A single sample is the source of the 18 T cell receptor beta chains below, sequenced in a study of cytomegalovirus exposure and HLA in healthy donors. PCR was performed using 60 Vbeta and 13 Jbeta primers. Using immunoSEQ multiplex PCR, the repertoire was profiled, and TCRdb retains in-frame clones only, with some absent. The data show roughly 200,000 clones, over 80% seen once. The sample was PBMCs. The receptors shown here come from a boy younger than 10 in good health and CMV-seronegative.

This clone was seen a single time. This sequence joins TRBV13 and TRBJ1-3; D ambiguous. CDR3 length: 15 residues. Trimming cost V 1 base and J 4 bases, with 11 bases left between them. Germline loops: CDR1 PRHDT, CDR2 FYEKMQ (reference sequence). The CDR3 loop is CASSLELSRGNTIYF. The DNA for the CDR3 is TGTGCCAGCAGCTTAGAGCTCTCTAGGGGAAACACCATATATTTT.

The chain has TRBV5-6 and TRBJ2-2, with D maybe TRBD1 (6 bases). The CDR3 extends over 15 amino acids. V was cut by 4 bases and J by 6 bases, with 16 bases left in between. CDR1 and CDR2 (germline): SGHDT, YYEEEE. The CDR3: CASSPRTVQSGELFF. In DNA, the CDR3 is TGTGCCAGCAGCCCCCGGACAGTGCAATCCGGGGAGCTGTTTTTT. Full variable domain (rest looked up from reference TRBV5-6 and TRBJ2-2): DAGVTQSPTHLIKTRGQQVTLRCSPKSGHDTVSWYQQALGQGPQFIFQYYEEEERQRGNFPDRFSGHQFPNYSSELNVNALLLGDSALYLCASSPRTVQSGELFFGEGSRLTVL.

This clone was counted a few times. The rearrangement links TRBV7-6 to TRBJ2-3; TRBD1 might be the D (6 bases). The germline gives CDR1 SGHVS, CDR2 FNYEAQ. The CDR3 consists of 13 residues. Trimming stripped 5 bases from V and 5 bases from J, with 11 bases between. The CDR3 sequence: CASSVQGGDTQYF. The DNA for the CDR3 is TGTGCCAGCAGCGTTCAAGGGGGAGATACGCAGTATTTT.

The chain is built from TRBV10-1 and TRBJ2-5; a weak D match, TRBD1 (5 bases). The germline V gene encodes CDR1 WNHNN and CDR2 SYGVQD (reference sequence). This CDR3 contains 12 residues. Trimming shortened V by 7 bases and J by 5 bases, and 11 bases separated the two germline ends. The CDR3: CASISAGETQYF. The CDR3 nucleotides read TGCGCCAGCATATCCGCAGGGGAGACCCAGTACTTC.

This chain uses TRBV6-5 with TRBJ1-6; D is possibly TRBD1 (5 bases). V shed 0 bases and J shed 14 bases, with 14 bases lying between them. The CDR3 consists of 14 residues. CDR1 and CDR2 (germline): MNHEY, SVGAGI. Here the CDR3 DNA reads TGTGCCAGCAGTTACTCCCCACAGGATTTGGCCCTCCACTTT. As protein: CASSYSPQDLALHF.

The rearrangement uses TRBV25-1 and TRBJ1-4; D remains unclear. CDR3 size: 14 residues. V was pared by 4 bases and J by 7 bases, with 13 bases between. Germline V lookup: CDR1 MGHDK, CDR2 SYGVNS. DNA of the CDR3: TGTGCCAGCAGTGGGGCAGTGGTTGGTGAAAAACTGTTTTTT. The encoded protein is CASSGAVVGEKLFF. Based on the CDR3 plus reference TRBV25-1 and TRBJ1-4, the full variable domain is EADIYQTPRYLVIGTGKKITLECSQTMGHDKMYWYQQDPGMELHLIHYSYGVNSTEKGDLSSESTVSRIRTEHFPLTLESARPSHTSQYLCASSGAVVGEKLFFGSGTQLSVL.

Written as DNA, the CDR3 is TGTGCCAGCACCTTTCAGGTGGGGGGTGGCTACACCTTC. Translated, it gives CASTFQVGGGYTF. The J gene is TRBJ1-2, the V gene TRBV6-5, with D perhaps TRBD1 (5 bases). Trimming removed 7 bases from V and 7 bases from J, with 16 bases in between. The CDR3 covers 13 residues. Germline loops: CDR1 MNHEY, CDR2 SVGAGI.

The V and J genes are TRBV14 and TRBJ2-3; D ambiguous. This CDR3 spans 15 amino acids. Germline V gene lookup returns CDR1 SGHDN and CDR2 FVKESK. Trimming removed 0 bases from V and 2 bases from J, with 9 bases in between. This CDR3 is CASSQDVRSTDTQYF. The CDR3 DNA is TGTGCCAGCAGCCAAGATGTCAGGTCCACAGATACGCAGTATTTT.

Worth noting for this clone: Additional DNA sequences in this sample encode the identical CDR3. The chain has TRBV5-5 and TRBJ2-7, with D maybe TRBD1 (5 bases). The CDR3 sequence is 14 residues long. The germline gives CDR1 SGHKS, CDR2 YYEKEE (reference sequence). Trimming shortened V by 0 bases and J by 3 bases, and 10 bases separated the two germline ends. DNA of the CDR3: TGTGCCAGCAGCTTGGTGGGCACAGGCTACGAGCAGTACTTC. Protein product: CASSLVGTGYEQYF.

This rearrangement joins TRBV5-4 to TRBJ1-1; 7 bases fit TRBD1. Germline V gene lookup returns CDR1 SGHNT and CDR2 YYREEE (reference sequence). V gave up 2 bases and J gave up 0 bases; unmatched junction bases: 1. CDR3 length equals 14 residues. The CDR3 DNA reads TGTGCCAGCAGCTTAGGGACAGTGAACACTGAAGCTTTCTTT. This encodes CASSLGTVNTEAFF. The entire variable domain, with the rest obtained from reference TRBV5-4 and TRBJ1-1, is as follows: ETGVTQSPTHLIKTRGQQVTLRCSSQSGHNTVSWYQQALGQGPQFIFQYYREEENGRGNFPPRFSGLQFPNYSSELNVNALELDDSALYLCASSLGTVNTEAFFGQGTRLTVV.

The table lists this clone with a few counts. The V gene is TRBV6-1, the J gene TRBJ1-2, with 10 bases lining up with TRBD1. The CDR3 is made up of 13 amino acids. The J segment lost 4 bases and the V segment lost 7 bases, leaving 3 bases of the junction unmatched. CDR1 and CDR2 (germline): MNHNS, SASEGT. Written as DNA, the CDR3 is TGTGCCAGCACCGGGACAGGGGTCTATGGCTACACCTTC. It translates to CASTGTGVYGYTF.

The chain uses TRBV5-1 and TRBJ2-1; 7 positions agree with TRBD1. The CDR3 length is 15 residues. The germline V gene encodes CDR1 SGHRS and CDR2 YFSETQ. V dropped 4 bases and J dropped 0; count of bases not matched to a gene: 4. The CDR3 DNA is TGCGCCAGCAGCCCGGGACAGAGCTCCTACAATGAGCAGTTCTTC. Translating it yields CASSPGQSSYNEQFF.

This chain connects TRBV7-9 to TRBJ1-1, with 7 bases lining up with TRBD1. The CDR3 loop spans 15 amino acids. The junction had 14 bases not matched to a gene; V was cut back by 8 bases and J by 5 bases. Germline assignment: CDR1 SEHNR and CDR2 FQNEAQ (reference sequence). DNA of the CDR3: TGTGCCAGCTATCCTCGACAGGGTCCGGGGACTGAAGCTTTCTTT. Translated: CASYPRQGPGTEAFF. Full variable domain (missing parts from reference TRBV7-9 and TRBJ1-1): DTGVSQNPRHKITKRGQNVTFRCDPISEHNRLYWYRQTLGQGPEFLTYFQNEAQLEKSRLLSDRFSAERPKGSFSTLEIQRTEQGDSAMYLCASYPRQGPGTEAFFGQGTRLTVV.

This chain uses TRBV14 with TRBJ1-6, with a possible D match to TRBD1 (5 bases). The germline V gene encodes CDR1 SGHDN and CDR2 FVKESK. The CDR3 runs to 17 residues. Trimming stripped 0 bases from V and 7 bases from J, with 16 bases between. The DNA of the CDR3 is TGTGCCAGCAGCCAAGATCTACTCCGGGGGTCCAATTCACCCCTCCACTTT. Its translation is CASSQDLLRGSNSPLHF.

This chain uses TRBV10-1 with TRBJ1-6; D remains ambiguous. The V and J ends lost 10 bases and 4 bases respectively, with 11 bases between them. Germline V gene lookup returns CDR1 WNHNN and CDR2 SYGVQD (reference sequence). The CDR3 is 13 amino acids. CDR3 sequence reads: CATHTIYNSPLHF. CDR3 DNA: TGCGCCACCCATACTATTTATAATTCACCCCTCCACTTT.

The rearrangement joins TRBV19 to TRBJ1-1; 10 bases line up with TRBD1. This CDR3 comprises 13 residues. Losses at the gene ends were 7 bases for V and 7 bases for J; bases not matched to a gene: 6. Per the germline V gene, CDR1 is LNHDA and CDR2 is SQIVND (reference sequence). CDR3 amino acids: CASTTGGQDEAFF. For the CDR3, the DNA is TGTGCCAGTACGACAGGGGGCCAGGATGAAGCTTTCTTT.

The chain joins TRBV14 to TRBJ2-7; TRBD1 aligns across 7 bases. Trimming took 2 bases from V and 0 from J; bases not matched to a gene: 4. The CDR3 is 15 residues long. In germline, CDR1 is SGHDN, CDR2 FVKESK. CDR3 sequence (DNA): TGTGCCAGCAGCCAATTGAACAGGGGCTCCTACGAGCAGTACTTC. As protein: CASSQLNRGSYEQYF. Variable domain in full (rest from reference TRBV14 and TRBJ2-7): EAGVTQFPSHSVIEKGQTVTLRCDPISGHDNLYWYRRVMGKEIKFLLHFVKESKQDESGMPNNRFLAERTGGTYSTLKVQPAELEDSGVYFCASSQLNRGSYEQYFGPGTRLTVT.

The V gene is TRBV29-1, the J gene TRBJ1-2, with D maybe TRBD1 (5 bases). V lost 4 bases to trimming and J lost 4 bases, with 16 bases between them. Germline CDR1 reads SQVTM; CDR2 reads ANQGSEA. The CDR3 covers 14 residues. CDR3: CSVGRDPGVYGYTF. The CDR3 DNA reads TGCAGCGTTGGGAGGGACCCCGGTGTCTATGGCTACACCTTC.